Listed here are 9 T cell receptor beta chains from one sample, sequenced in a study of blood T cells in healthy people across ages. With a J-beta primer mix and a sample-barcoded 5' primer, a second PCR ran 7 to 11 cycles. TCRdb re-analysed the 5' RACE reads in MiXCR, keeping a single row per CDR3 protein. Of 700,000 to 950,000 distinct CDR3 sequences listed, around 40% were seen once; the top ten hold roughly 20%. Sequenced sample: blood. The receptors were gathered from a woman aged 60-75 years in good health.

This clonotype was seen only a few times. The rearrangement uses TRBV2 and TRBJ1-2; TRBD1 agrees at 9 bases. Germline assignment: CDR1 SNHLY and CDR2 FYNNEI. V shed 4 bases and J 7 bases; nucleotides not matched to a gene: 7. This CDR3 has 14 residues. CDR3 coding DNA: TGTGCCAGCAGTGTACGGGACAGGGAGGCTGGCTACACCTTC. Amino acids: CASSVRDREAGYTF.

The chain couples TRBV4-3 to TRBJ2-2; D remains unclear. The V gene lost 0 bases and the J gene lost 1 base, with 15 bases spanning the gap. Looked up from germline, CDR1 is LGHNA and CDR2 is YSLEER. This CDR3 region has 18 residues. In DNA, the CDR3 is TGCGCCAGCAGCCAAGACCCCCTGACGGCAGGGAACACCGGGGAGCTGTTTTTT. It specifies CASSQDPLTAGNTGELFF.

A remark on this clonotype: This could be a read error, since a much larger clone is one nucleotide away. The chain employs TRBV29-1 and TRBJ2-3; TRBD2 agrees at 10 bases. Germline V lookup: CDR1 SQVTM, CDR2 ANQGSEA. The CDR3 covers 17 residues. Here the CDR3 DNA reads TGCAGCATTGATACAATCCAGAGCGGGAGGGGACTAGATACGCAGTATTTT. It is translated as CSIDTIQSGRGLDTQYF.

The gene calls are TRBV20-1 and TRBJ2-3, with D possibly being TRBD2 (6 bases). V was shortened by 6 bases and J by 5 bases, with 18 bases between the two germline ends. This CDR3 has 14 residues. Germline CDR1 DFQATT, CDR2 SNEGSKA (reference sequence). CDR3 region: CSATGREVIDTQYF. Here the CDR3 DNA reads TGCAGTGCCACTGGGCGGGAAGTCATAGATACGCAGTATTTT.

The chain couples TRBV24-1 to TRBJ2-1; 10 bases match TRBD2. Germline V gene sequence: CDR1 KGHDR, CDR2 SFDVKD. There are 15 residues in the CDR3. Trimming removed 3 bases from V and 13 bases from J; junction bases left unmatched: 11. The CDR3 protein is CATSDPGTSEETQFF. In DNA, the CDR3 is TGTGCCACCAGTGATCCCGGGACTAGCGAAGAGACCCAGTTCTTC.

V usage is TRBV4-2 and J usage is TRBJ1-5, with D perhaps matching TRBD1 (5 bases). Trimming stripped 5 bases from V and 6 bases from J, with 14 bases between. CDR3 length: 14 amino acids. The V gene's germline CDR1 is LGHNA and CDR2 YNFKEQ. CDR3 sequence: CASSGEEQGQPQHF. CDR3 nucleotides: TGTGCCAGCAGCGGAGAAGAGCAGGGTCAGCCCCAGCATTTT.

The chain couples TRBV24-1 to TRBJ2-1; TRBD2 aligns across 7 bases. The CDR3 loop spans 15 amino acids. V shed 0 bases, J shed 7 bases, and the junction held 5 bases outside the gene matches. The germline V gene has CDR1 KGHDR and CDR2 SFDVKD. CDR3 nucleotide sequence: TGTGCCACCAGTGATTTGCAGTGGACTAGTAATGAGCAGTTCTTC. As protein: CATSDLQWTSNEQFF.

The chain has TRBV7-8 and TRBJ2-1; TRBD2 matches 9 bases. Germline loops: CDR1 SGHVS, CDR2 FQNEAQ. The CDR3 length is 15 residues. J gave up 14 bases and V 1 base, and 12 bases lay outside the gene matches. The DNA for the CDR3 is TGTGCCAGCAGCTTAGGGGGGCGGGAGGGCCAGACGGAGTTCTTC. This codes for CASSLGGREGQTEFF.

The chain couples TRBV6-2 or TRBV6-3 to TRBJ1-1; no definite D call. Looked up from germline, CDR1 is MNHEY and CDR2 is SVGEGT. Between the trimmed V and J ends, which lost 2 bases and 6 bases, there was a span of 7 bases. This CDR3 has 12 amino acids. CDR3: CASSYVWAEAFF. The CDR3 nucleotides are TGTGCCAGCAGTTACGTGTGGGCTGAAGCTTTCTTT.